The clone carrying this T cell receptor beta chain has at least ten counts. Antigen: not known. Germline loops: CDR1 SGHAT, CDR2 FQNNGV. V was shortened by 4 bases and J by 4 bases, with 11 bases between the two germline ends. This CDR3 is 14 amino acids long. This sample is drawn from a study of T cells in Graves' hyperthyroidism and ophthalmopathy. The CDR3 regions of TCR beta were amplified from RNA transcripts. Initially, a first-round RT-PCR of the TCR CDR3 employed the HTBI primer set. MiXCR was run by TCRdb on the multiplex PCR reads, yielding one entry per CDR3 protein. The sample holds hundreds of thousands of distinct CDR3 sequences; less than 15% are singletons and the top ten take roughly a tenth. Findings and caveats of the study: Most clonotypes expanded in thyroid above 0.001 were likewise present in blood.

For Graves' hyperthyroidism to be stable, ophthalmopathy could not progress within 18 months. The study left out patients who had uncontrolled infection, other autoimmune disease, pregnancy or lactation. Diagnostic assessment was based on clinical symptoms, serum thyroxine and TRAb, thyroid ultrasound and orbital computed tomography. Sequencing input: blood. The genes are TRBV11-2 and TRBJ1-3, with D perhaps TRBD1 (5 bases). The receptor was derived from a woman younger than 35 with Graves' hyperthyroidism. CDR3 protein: CASSSAKGGNTIYF. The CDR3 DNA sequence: TGTGCCAGCAGCTCTGCCAAGGGGGGAAACACCATATATTTT.